These T cell receptor beta chains were read from a single sample in a study of blood T cells in healthy people across ages. TCRdb recomputed calls from the 5' RACE reads with MiXCR, one row per CDR3 protein. The profile covers about 640,000 distinct CDR3 sequences, with under 70% appearing a single time and roughly 34% taken by the ten largest. Sequencing was performed on blood. These receptors were taken from a man aged 60 to 75 in good health. CDR3s include the opening cysteine and the closing phenylalanine or tryptophan. Each record gives: clone size, V gene, D gene, J gene, CDR3 DNA, CDR3 protein. The D gene is left open where the match is weak. A row's size may be missing; if present it is once, few, many or a size class.

once	TRBV20-1	TRBD2	TRBJ2-1	TGCAGTGCTAGAGCCCCTAGCGGGGGATACAATGAGCAGTTCTTC	CSARAPSGGYNEQFF
.	TRBV25-1	TRBD1	TRBJ2-7	TGTGCCAGCAGCCGCACAGGGGGCTCCTACGAGCAGTACTTC	CASSRTGGSYEQYF
few	TRBV5-1	.	TRBJ2-1	TGCGCCAGCAGCTTGGCCATCGGCAGGGGAGCCTACAATGAGCAGTTCTTC	CASSLAIGRGAYNEQFF
.	TRBV5-1	.	TRBJ2-1	TGCGCCAGCAGCTTGAGACAGAGCGAGTACAATGAGCAGTTCTTC	CASSLRQSEYNEQFF
.	TRBV9	.	TRBJ1-6	TGTGCCAGCAGCGTAGATCAGCACTCCTATAATTCACCCCTCCACTTT	CASSVDQHSYNSPLHF
.	TRBV4-1	.	TRBJ2-3	TGCGCCAGCAGCCAAGAACCTAGCCGCACAGATACGCAGTATTTT	CASSQEPSRTDTQYF
.	TRBV20-1	.	TRBJ2-3	TGCAGTGCTAGAGGTCCAGATACGCAGTATTTT	CSARGPDTQYF
.	TRBV5-6	.	TRBJ1-4	TGTGCCAGCAGCTTGAACCCCACCGCCCTTAATGAAAAACTGTTTTTT	CASSLNPTALNEKLFF
few	TRBV5-1	.	TRBJ2-5	TGCGCCAGCAGCTTGGAAAGGCAGAGTCCAGGGGAGACCCAGTACTTC	CASSLERQSPGETQYF
few	TRBV7-8	TRBD2	TRBJ2-7	TGTGCCAGCAGCTTAGTGGGGACTAGCTCCTACGAGCAGTACTTC	CASSLVGTSSYEQYF
once	TRBV29-1	.	TRBJ1-1	TGCAGCGCCCTACAGTCGAACACTGAAGCTTTCTTT	CSALQSNTEAFF
few	TRBV20-1	.	TRBJ1-1	TGCAGTGCTCCCCCGCATGGGGGGTCGGTTCCCACTGAAGCTTTCTTT	CSAPPHGGSVPTEAFF
.	TRBV11-3	.	TRBJ2-5	TGTGCCAGCAGCCCAGGGAGTGTCTCCGGAGGGCAAGAGACCCAGTACTTC	CASSPGSVSGGQETQYF
.	TRBV27	TRBD1	TRBJ1-1	TGTGCCAGCAGTCGGACAGGGAGTACAGCTTTCTTT	CASSRTGSTAFF
.	TRBV9	.	TRBJ2-3	TGTGCCAGCAGCGTAGTGTCGGACACAGATACGCAGTATTTT	CASSVVSDTDTQYF
few	TRBV10-3	TRBD1	TRBJ1-2	TGTGCCATCAGTGAGTCGACAGGGGGCACGGGCTACACCTTC	CAISESTGGTGYTF
few	TRBV12-3/TRBV12-4	.	TRBJ2-1	TGTGCCAGCAGACATATAAACTACAATGAGCAGTTCTTC	CASRHINYNEQFF